Each of the 30 T cell receptor beta chains below was sequenced from the same sample in a study of blood T cell repertoires in COVID-19. TCRdb's copy holds only in-frame clones and misses some; the assay was immunoSEQ multiplex PCR. The sample comprises approximately 160,000 clones, about 88% of which are singletons, and about 7.7% rests with the top ten. The sequencing sample was made of PBMCs or T cells enriched from blood (not recorded which). All receptors derive from a man aged 50 to 60 who had recovered from COVID-19.

The genes are TRBV12-3 or TRBV12-4 and TRBJ2-5; 8 bases fit TRBD1. The CDR3 spans 13 residues. J was trimmed by 4 bases and V by 6 bases; bases with no gene match: 4. The chain's CDR3 is CASRGQAGETQYF. The DNA for the CDR3 is TGTGCCAGCAGGGGACAGGCCGGAGAGACCCAGTACTTC.

V gene TRBV3-1 (or the pseudogene TRBV3-2) combines with J gene TRBJ1-6; D not resolved. The CDR3 totals 14 residues. The germline V and J ends were trimmed by 0 bases and 7 bases, with 7 bases remaining between them. Germline V gene lookup returns CDR1 LGHDT and CDR2 YNNKEL (reference sequence). The CDR3 is CASSQDLLNSPLHF. The CDR3 DNA is TGTGCCAGCAGCCAAGACCTATTAAATTCACCCCTCCACTTT.

J is TRBJ2-4 and V is TRBV27; D perhaps matches TRBD1 (5 bases). Germline V gene lookup returns CDR1 MNHEY and CDR2 SMNVEV (reference sequence). With 0 bases removed from V and 7 bases from J, the gap between germline ends came to 10 bases. The CDR3 is made up of 14 amino acids. DNA of the CDR3: TGTGCCAGCAGTTTATCTGGCAGGGCGAACATTCAGTACTTC. As protein: CASSLSGRANIQYF.

The chain is built from TRBV6-5 and TRBJ2-2; D remains ambiguous. Between the trimmed V and J ends, which lost 6 bases and 4 bases, there was a span of 12 bases. The CDR3 runs 14 residues. From germline, CDR1 is MNHEY and CDR2 SVGAGI. The CDR3, as DNA: TGTGCCAGCAGGACGGAGAGATCCACCGGGGAGCTGTTTTTT. This encodes CASRTERSTGELFF.

The rearrangement links TRBV4-1 to TRBJ2-1; the match to TRBD2 covers 7 bases. The J segment lost 4 bases and the V segment lost 3 bases, leaving 9 bases of the junction unmatched. This CDR3 is 16 amino acids long. Germline values: CDR1 MGHRA, CDR2 YSYEKL. The CDR3 spells CASSQAAASGYNEQFF. The DNA of the CDR3 is TGCGCCAGCAGCCAGGCGGCCGCTAGCGGATACAATGAGCAGTTCTTC.

The chain carries TRBV6-2 or TRBV6-3 and TRBJ1-1; a weak D match, TRBD1 (5 bases). With 6 bases removed from V and 3 bases from J, the gap between germline ends came to 11 bases. CDR1 is MNHEY, CDR2 SVGEGT, per germline. This CDR3 region has 13 residues. This CDR3 reads CASSRQRYTEAFF. The CDR3 coding sequence is TGTGCCAGCAGCCGACAGAGATACACTGAAGCTTTCTTT.

As DNA, the CDR3 is TGTGCCAGCAGCGCAAACTCGGGGAAAACAGATACGCAGTATTTT. Encoded protein: CASSANSGKTDTQYF. The V gene is TRBV7-6, the J gene TRBJ2-3, with D perhaps TRBD2 (5 bases). The CDR3 runs 15 residues. Germline V gives CDR1 SGHVS, CDR2 FNYEAQ. V lost 5 bases and J lost 3, with 15 bases in between.

The chain links TRBV12-3 or TRBV12-4 to TRBJ1-2; TRBD1 aligns across 10 bases. The CDR3 consists of 13 residues. V lost 5 bases, J lost 8 bases, and 5 bases stayed unmatched. In nucleotides, the CDR3 is TGTGCCAGCAGTAATTGGGACAGGGGCGGCTACACCTTC. Amino acids: CASSNWDRGGYTF.

Note on this clone: Other nucleotide sequences from this sample produce the same CDR3. The gene calls are TRBV19 and TRBJ1-5; no reliable D call. Trimming took off 2 bases at V and 6 bases at J, with 5 bases between the two ends. Germline CDR1 is LNHDA and CDR2 is SQIVND (reference sequence). This CDR3 contains 12 residues. The CDR3 DNA is TGTGCCAGTAGTATACTCCCTCAGCCCCAGCATTTT. Its translation: CASSILPQPQHF. Drawing the rest from reference TRBV19 and TRBJ1-5, the complete variable domain is DGGITQSPKYLFRKEGQNVTLSCEQNLNHDAMYWYRQDPGQGLRLIYYSQIVNDFQKGDIAEGYSVSREKKESFPLTVTSAQKNPTAFYLCASSILPQPQHFGDGTRLSIL.

This chain links TRBV6-4 with TRBJ2-2; possibly TRBD2 for D (6 bases). Per the germline V gene, CDR1 is MRHNA and CDR2 is SNTAGT. V was clipped by 10 bases and J by 2 bases, with 14 bases between them. There are 14 residues in the CDR3. CDR3 bases: TGTGCCACATCCCCCGGGGGTAACACCGGGGAGCTGTTTTTT. It specifies CATSPGGNTGELFF.

This chain uses TRBV5-1 with TRBJ2-5; possibly TRBD1 for D (7 bases). Germline V lookup: CDR1 SGHRS, CDR2 YFSETQ. The CDR3 totals 14 residues. Trimming cost V 4 bases and J 4 bases, with 14 bases left between them. The CDR3 reads CASSAGRQGETQYF. The CDR3 DNA reads as TGCGCCAGCAGCGCGGGAAGACAGGGAGAGACCCAGTACTTC.

This chain joins TRBV18 and TRBJ1-1, with D possibly matching TRBD1 (5 bases). From germline, CDR1 is KGHSH and CDR2 LQKENI. V shed 3 bases and J shed 1 base, with 9 bases lying between them. CDR3 length: 14 residues. The CDR3 coding sequence is TGTGCCAGCTCACCTTATGACAGGAACACTGAAGCTTTCTTT. Translating it yields CASSPYDRNTEAFF.

A few counts support this clone. In nucleotides, the CDR3 is TGTGCCAGTAGCACAGGGATTAGGACCGGGGAGCTGTTTTTT. Its protein product is CASSTGIRTGELFF. This chain uses TRBV19 with TRBJ2-2, with D possibly matching TRBD1 (6 bases). The CDR3 sequence is 14 residues long. Germline values: CDR1 LNHDA, CDR2 SQIVND (reference sequence). The V end lost 6 bases, the J end lost 5 bases, and 13 bases lay between the germline ends.

This clone was counted only a few times. The gene calls are TRBV5-1 and TRBJ1-5; no reliable D call. The CDR3 has 14 amino acids. The V gene's germline CDR1 is SGHRS and CDR2 YFSETQ. Trimming removed 1 base from V and 3 bases from J, with 8 bases in between. CDR3 in amino acids: CASSLSGVNQPQHF. The CDR3 coding sequence is TGCGCCAGCAGCTTGTCCGGGGTCAATCAGCCCCAGCATTTT.

The rearrangement uses TRBV14 and TRBJ2-7; 9 bases match TRBD1. The CDR3 sequence is 15 residues long. Unmatched junction bases numbered 9, after V lost 2 bases and J lost 7 bases. Germline V gives CDR1 SGHDN, CDR2 FVKESK. The CDR3 DNA follows: TGTGCCAGCAGCCAATGGGACAGGGAGGTAGGGGAGCAGTACTTC. Protein: CASSQWDREVGEQYF.

The rearrangement joins TRBV5-1 to TRBJ1-3; 7 positions match TRBD1. Germline V gene data show CDR1 as SGHRS and CDR2 as YFSETQ. J lost 0 bases, V lost 0 bases, and 12 bases had no gene match. This CDR3 contains 19 residues. CDR3 bases: TGCGCCAGCAGCTTGGTCCCGACAGGGAAGGGCCACTCTGGAAACACCATATATTTT. It translates to CASSLVPTGKGHSGNTIYF. The full variable domain, its missing parts supplied by reference TRBV5-1 and TRBJ1-3, is KAGVTQTPRYLIKTRGQQVTLSCSPISGHRSVSWYQQTPGQGLQFLFEYFSETQRNKGNFPGRFSGRQFSNSRSEMNVSTLELGDSALYLCASSLVPTGKGHSGNTIYFGEGSWLTVV.

The chain uses TRBV7-2 and TRBJ1-1; TRBD1 agrees at 8 bases. V gave up 1 base and J gave up 0 bases; unmatched junction bases: 7. Germline CDR1 reads SGHTA; CDR2 reads FQGNSA. This CDR3 comprises 17 residues. This CDR3 is CASSLGRGPTLNTEAFF. CDR3 nucleotides: TGTGCCAGCAGCTTAGGCAGGGGGCCTACTTTGAACACTGAAGCTTTCTTT.

The V call is TRBV19, the J call TRBJ2-7, with TRBD1 identical over 8 bases. CDR3 length: 14 residues. Germline CDR1 LNHDA, CDR2 SQIVND (reference sequence). Losses at the gene ends were 5 bases for V and 2 bases for J; bases not matched to a gene: 5. CDR3 sequence (DNA): TGTGCCAGTAGTCCCCGGACAGGGACCTACGAGCAGTACTTC. Translating it yields CASSPRTGTYEQYF.

The chain carries TRBV4-3 and TRBJ2-3; D possibly corresponds to TRBD2 (5 bases). Trimming left V 0 bases short and J 0 bases short, with 13 bases between. The germline V gene has CDR1 LGHNA and CDR2 YSLEER. The CDR3 loop spans 17 amino acids. The CDR3 coding sequence is TGCGCCAGCAGCCAAGATACGGCGGGCCTTAGCACAGATACGCAGTATTTT. This sequence encodes CASSQDTAGLSTDTQYF.

The V gene is TRBV6-1, the J gene TRBJ1-6, with D possibly TRBD1 on 5 matching bases. This CDR3 is 18 amino acids long. Trimming cost V 3 bases and J 0 bases, with 15 bases left between them. CDR1 is MNHNS, CDR2 SASEGT, per germline. Written as DNA, the CDR3 is TGTGCCAGCAGTGAGGTCGGGGGTTTCGGCTCCTATAATTCACCCCTCCACTTT. Translated: CASSEVGGFGSYNSPLHF.

The chain employs TRBV6-6 and TRBJ2-2; 8 bases agree with TRBD2. Trimming took 6 bases from V and 5 from J; bases not matched to a gene: 5. Germline V gene sequence: CDR1 MNHNY, CDR2 SVGAGI (reference sequence). This CDR3 is built from 14 residues. CDR3 protein: CASRNSGVTGELFF. The CDR3 DNA reads as TGTGCCAGCAGAAATAGCGGGGTGACCGGGGAGCTGTTTTTT.

This rearrangement joins TRBV5-4 to TRBJ2-3; 8 bases align to TRBD2. CDR1 SGHNT and CDR2 YYREEE come from the germline V gene (reference sequence). Trimming at V came to 0 bases and at J to 3 bases, leaving 3 bases not matched to a gene. The length of the CDR3 is 15 residues. In DNA form, the CDR3 reads TGTGCCAGCAGCTTGGAATTAGCGGGGACAGATACGCAGTATTTT. Amino acid sequence: CASSLELAGTDTQYF.

The rearrangement uses TRBV19 and TRBJ1-4; TRBD1 aligns across 7 bases. The trim removed 7 bases at V and 7 bases at J, leaving 9 bases unmatched. Germline assignment: CDR1 LNHDA and CDR2 SQIVND (reference sequence). The CDR3 length is 14 residues. The CDR3 is CASNSQGSSEKLFF. CDR3 nucleotides: TGTGCCAGTAACTCACAGGGGAGCTCTGAAAAACTGTTTTTT.

This clone was counted once. This chain links TRBV19 with TRBJ2-2; 8 nucleotides match TRBD1. Per the germline V gene, CDR1 is LNHDA and CDR2 is SQIVND (reference sequence). CDR3 size: 16 residues. J lost 4 bases, V lost 5 bases, and 9 bases had no gene match. CDR3 protein: CASSPRTGLVTGELFF. CDR3 nucleotides: TGTGCCAGTAGTCCAAGGACAGGGCTGGTCACCGGGGAGCTGTTTTTT. The full variable domain, in which reference TRBV19 and TRBJ2-2 provide the parts outside the CDR3, is DGGITQSPKYLFRKEGQNVTLSCEQNLNHDAMYWYRQDPGQGLRLIYYSQIVNDFQKGDIAEGYSVSREKKESFPLTVTSAQKNPTAFYLCASSPRTGLVTGELFFGEGSRLTVL.

V usage is TRBV12-3 or TRBV12-4 and J usage is TRBJ2-5; D is ambiguous. V was cut by 4 bases and J by 5 bases, with 8 bases left in between. The CDR3 spans 12 residues. The CDR3 DNA reads TGTGCCAGCAGTTACTCCTTGGAGACCCAGTACTTC. Its protein is CASSYSLETQYF.

The table lists this clone with a few counts. This chain joins TRBV30 and TRBJ1-1; D may be TRBD1 (6 bases). The germline V gene has CDR1 GTSNPN and CDR2 SVGIG (reference sequence). Trimming took off 3 bases at V and 4 bases at J, with 12 bases between the two ends. This CDR3 region has 13 residues. The CDR3 sequence: CAWRAQGFTEAFF. CDR3 coding DNA: TGTGCCTGGAGGGCCCAGGGGTTCACTGAAGCTTTCTTT.

This chain connects TRBV5-1 to TRBJ2-5; TRBD1 aligns across 7 bases. The CDR3 is 14 amino acids. V shed 6 bases, J shed 7 bases, and the junction held 12 bases outside the gene matches. Germline V gene data show CDR1 as SGHRS and CDR2 as YFSETQ. CDR3 nucleotides: TGCGCCAGCAACGAGGCGGCAGGGGGAGCGACCCAGTACTTC. Protein: CASNEAAGGATQYF.

The V and J genes are TRBV6-5 and TRBJ1-1, with unresolved D. The V gene's germline CDR1 is MNHEY and CDR2 SVGAGI. The CDR3 loop spans 13 amino acids. The V and J ends lost 6 bases and 1 base respectively, with 9 bases between them. The CDR3 loop is CASSSTPNTEAFF. In nucleotides, the CDR3 is TGTGCCAGCAGCTCGACACCGAACACTGAAGCTTTCTTT.

Here the CDR3 reads CASKTSGQGNYGYTF. DNA for the CDR3: TGTGCCAGCAAAACAAGCGGACAGGGAAACTATGGCTACACCTTC. The V and J genes are TRBV21-1 and TRBJ1-2; TRBD1, the table's D call, was not compared with the DNA. TRBV21-1 is listed as a pseudogene. This CDR3 comprises 15 residues.

This clone is a singleton in its sample. The chain links TRBV5-1 to TRBJ1-1; 8 bases agree with TRBD1. The length of the CDR3 is 16 residues. In germline, CDR1 is SGHRS, CDR2 YFSETQ. Trimming took 4 bases from V and 1 from J; bases not matched to a gene: 9. CDR3 in amino acids: CASSLTQGEWNTEAFF. As DNA, the CDR3 is TGCGCCAGCAGCCTGACACAGGGGGAGTGGAACACTGAAGCTTTCTTT. The whole variable domain, filled in from reference TRBV5-1 and TRBJ1-1, reads KAGVTQTPRYLIKTRGQQVTLSCSPISGHRSVSWYQQTPGQGLQFLFEYFSETQRNKGNFPGRFSGRQFSNSRSEMNVSTLELGDSALYLCASSLTQGEWNTEAFFGQGTRLTVV.